These 24 T cell receptor beta chains were sequenced from one sample in a study of CD8 T cells in Susac syndrome. The authors reverse transcribed roughly 0.5 to 1 ug RNA with random hexamers. A single record per CDR3 protein comes from TCRdb applying MiXCR to the immunoSEQ multiplex PCR reads. The sample holds 150,000 to 200,000 distinct CDR3 sequences, approximately 93% seen once. Sequenced input: CD4+ T cells from PBMCs. The source is a human donor with multiple sclerosis.

The J gene is TRBJ2-4, the V gene TRBV20-1; weak D call: TRBD2 (6 bases). CDR3 length: 13 amino acids. Trimming took 6 bases from V and 7 from J, leaving 16 bases between them. The germline V gene encodes CDR1 DFQATT and CDR2 SNEGSKA (reference sequence). The DNA for the CDR3 is TGCAGTGCCCCCCTCGGAGGGACGAACATTCAGTACTTC. It codes for CSAPLGGTNIQYF.

The chain is built from TRBV25-1 and TRBJ2-7, with D tentatively TRBD2 (6 bases). V lost 4 bases, J lost 4 bases, and 11 bases lay in between. The CDR3 covers 13 residues. CDR1 and CDR2 (germline): MGHDK, SYGVNS. Here the CDR3 DNA reads TGTGCCAGCAGTGTGACGGGAGTGTACGAGCAGTACTTC. Translating it yields CASSVTGVYEQYF.

A single count supports this clonotype. This chain links TRBV3-1 with TRBJ2-7, with 13 bases that match TRBD2. The CDR3 runs 18 residues. CDR1 LGHDT and CDR2 YNNKEL come from the germline V gene (reference sequence). J was trimmed by 3 bases and V by 0 bases; bases with no gene match: 8. The CDR3 reads CASSQEGTSGTPSYEQYF. The CDR3 DNA reads as TGTGCCAGCAGCCAAGAAGGGACTAGCGGGACGCCGAGCTACGAGCAGTACTTC.

The gene calls are TRBV6-6 and TRBJ2-2; unclear D gene. The V end lost 7 bases, the J end lost 4 bases, and 16 bases lay between the germline ends. Germline assignment: CDR1 MNHNY and CDR2 SVGAGI (reference sequence). CDR3 length: 15 residues. CDR3 bases: TGTGCCAGCATCCCTTTTCGGCGCCCCACCGGGGAGCTGTTTTTT. This encodes CASIPFRRPTGELFF.

The V call is TRBV30, the J call TRBJ2-6; no reliable D call. The CDR3 runs 16 residues. Trimming took off 5 bases at V and 0 bases at J, with 14 bases between the two ends. Per the germline V gene, CDR1 is GTSNPN and CDR2 is SVGIG (reference sequence). CDR3 region: CAWGPGISSGANVLTF. The CDR3 DNA reads as TGTGCCTGGGGTCCAGGCATCAGCTCTGGGGCCAACGTCCTGACTTTC.

The V call is TRBV27, the J call TRBJ2-7; 9 positions match TRBD1. The ends lost 3 bases at V and 0 bases at J; junction bases unmatched: 6. The germline CDR1 and CDR2 sequences are MNHEY and SMNVEV (reference sequence). The length of the CDR3 is 16 residues. The chain's CDR3 is CASSFRGQGLSYEQYF. As DNA, the CDR3 is TGTGCCAGCAGTTTCAGGGGACAGGGCCTCTCCTACGAGCAGTACTTC.

The chain links TRBV9 to TRBJ2-2; no clear D. V gave up 4 bases and J gave up 7 bases, with 8 bases separating them. Germline V lookup: CDR1 SGDLS, CDR2 YYNGEE. The CDR3 runs to 12 residues. The CDR3 DNA reads TGTGCCAGCAGCCCCTCAAGCGGGGAGCTGTTTTTT. Its translation is CASSPSSGELFF.

This chain joins TRBV18 and TRBJ2-3; D ambiguous. Trimming removed 2 bases from V and 0 bases from J, with 12 bases in between. The CDR3 runs to 16 residues. Germline V gene data show CDR1 as KGHSH and CDR2 as LQKENI. This CDR3 is CASSPNPEGSTDTQYF. The CDR3 nucleotides read TGTGCCAGCTCACCAAACCCTGAAGGGAGCACAGATACGCAGTATTTT. The full variable domain, in which reference TRBV18 and TRBJ2-3 provide the parts outside the CDR3, is NAGVMQNPRHLVRRRGQEARLRCSPMKGHSHVYWYRQLPEEGLKFMVYLQKENIIDESGMPKERFSAEFPKEGPSILRIQQVVRGDSAAYFCASSPNPEGSTDTQYFGPGTRLTVL.

The chain combines TRBV28 with TRBJ1-6, with D tentatively TRBD1 (5 bases). The CDR3 runs 14 residues. Per the germline V gene, CDR1 is MDHEN and CDR2 is SYDVKM. V was trimmed by 3 bases and J by 9 bases, leaving 12 bases between them. The CDR3 DNA reads as TGTGCCAGCAGTTTCCAGCAGGGAGGTTCACCCCTCCACTTT. Protein: CASSFQQGGSPLHF.

V usage is TRBV4-1 and J usage is TRBJ1-1; D might be TRBD1 (6 bases). Trimming pared 4 bases from V and 5 bases from J, leaving 20 bases between. The germline V gene has CDR1 MGHRA and CDR2 YSYEKL. The CDR3 spans 16 residues. The DNA for the CDR3 is TGCGCCAGCAGCCCCCGTTTGGGGGCGATTTGGACTGAAGCTTTCTTT. It encodes CASSPRLGAIWTEAFF.

This clonotype was detected once. The chain has TRBV10-3 and TRBJ2-1, with unresolved D. CDR1 and CDR2 (germline): ENHRY, SYGVKD. V was pared by 0 bases and J by 7 bases, with 10 bases between. This CDR3 contains 14 residues. This CDR3 is CAISESMVGNEQFF. In DNA form, the CDR3 reads TGTGCCATCAGTGAGTCGATGGTAGGAAATGAGCAGTTCTTC.

The chain is built from TRBV2 and TRBJ1-5; TRBD1 agrees at 10 bases. CDR3 length: 16 amino acids. Germline V gene data show CDR1 as SNHLY and CDR2 as FYNNEI. J was trimmed by 6 bases and V by 6 bases; bases with no gene match: 11. DNA of the CDR3: TGTGCCAGCAGGGAGGACGGGACAGGGGAAAGTCAGCCCCAGCATTTT. Translating gives CASREDGTGESQPQHF.

This rearrangement joins TRBV6-1 to TRBJ1-1; D is ambiguous. V was trimmed by 7 bases and J by 0 bases, leaving 18 bases between them. Germline CDR1 reads MNHNS; CDR2 reads SASEGT. This CDR3 is built from 16 residues. The CDR3 bases are TGTGCCAGCACCACTGACTCTAGAAGGATGAACACTGAAGCTTTCTTT. Its protein is CASTTDSRRMNTEAFF.

The chain links TRBV13 to TRBJ2-5, with a tentative D call TRBD1 (5 bases). The germline V gene encodes CDR1 PRHDT and CDR2 FYEKMQ (reference sequence). Trimming left V 5 bases short and J 6 bases short, with 19 bases between. This CDR3 comprises 15 residues. The DNA of the CDR3 is TGTGCCAGCAGCCACCATAGGAGCAGGGAAAAGACCCAGTACTTC. As protein: CASSHHRSREKTQYF.

This clonotype appeared a single time. The V call is TRBV18, the J call TRBJ2-5, with a tentative D call TRBD1 (5 bases). V was trimmed by 1 base and J by 0 bases, leaving 6 bases between them. The CDR3 covers 14 residues. Per germline, CDR1 KGHSH and CDR2 LQKENI. The CDR3 nucleotides read TGTGCCAGCTCACCACAGGGGAACCAAGAGACCCAGTACTTC. Encoded protein: CASSPQGNQETQYF.

The gene calls are TRBV6-5 and TRBJ2-5; the D gene is possibly TRBD1 (6 bases). Trimming cost V 4 bases and J 4 bases, with 10 bases left between them. This CDR3 has 13 residues. Germline V gene data show CDR1 as MNHEY and CDR2 as SVGAGI. The CDR3 spells CASSSETGETQYF. The CDR3, as DNA: TGTGCCAGCAGTTCGGAGACAGGAGAGACCCAGTACTTC.

The gene calls are TRBV25-1 and TRBJ1-5; the D gene is possibly TRBD1 (5 bases). V was shortened by 8 bases and J by 1 base, with 12 bases between the two germline ends. Germline values: CDR1 MGHDK, CDR2 SYGVNS. This CDR3 has 14 residues. CDR3 bases: TGTGCCAGCGCAGGGATCCAGAGCAATCAGCCCCAGCATTTT. Translated, it gives CASAGIQSNQPQHF.

The chain recombines TRBV20-1 with TRBJ2-7; D perhaps matches TRBD1 (5 bases). V dropped 3 bases and J dropped 7 bases, with 10 bases sitting between them. The CDR3 length is 11 residues. CDR1 DFQATT and CDR2 SNEGSKA come from the germline V gene (reference sequence). Here the CDR3 reads CSARGPGEQYF. CDR3 sequence (DNA): TGCAGTGCTAGGGGGCCGGGTGAGCAGTACTTC.

This chain uses TRBV7-2 with TRBJ1-2; D is undetermined. Trimming left V 3 bases short and J 3 bases short, with 14 bases between. CDR1 is SGHTA and CDR2 is FQGNSA in the germline V gene. This CDR3 is 15 amino acids long. The CDR3 loop reads CASSFEGGVDYGYTF. For the CDR3, the DNA is TGTGCCAGCAGCTTCGAAGGTGGTGTCGACTATGGCTACACCTTC.

This sequence joins TRBV20-1 and TRBJ2-6; D is tentatively TRBD1 or TRBD2 (5 bases each). The V gene lost 5 bases and the J gene lost 0 bases, with 8 bases spanning the gap. Germline V lookup: CDR1 DFQATT, CDR2 SNEGSKA (reference sequence). The CDR3 has 14 residues. The CDR3 DNA sequence: TGCAGTGCTCGAGGGGACTCTGGGGCCAACGTCCTGACTTTC. Its translation: CSARGDSGANVLTF.

The chain carries TRBV3-1 and TRBJ2-1; tentatively, D is TRBD2 (5 bases). Trimming cost V 4 bases and J 5 bases, with 9 bases left between them. CDR1 LGHDT and CDR2 YNNKEL come from the germline V gene (reference sequence). The CDR3 is made up of 13 amino acids. CDR3 DNA sequence: TGTGCCAGCAGCCCGGACTTCCACAATGAGCAGTTCTTC. This translates into CASSPDFHNEQFF.

The chain is built from TRBV15 and TRBJ2-1; no reliable D call. The germline V gene has CDR1 LNHNV and CDR2 YYDKDF (reference sequence). The CDR3 is made up of 9 amino acids. Trimming took 6 bases from V and 12 from J, leaving 6 bases between them. As DNA, the CDR3 is TGTGCCACCAGACGGAGGCAGTTCTTC. Its translation is CATRRRQFF.

The rearrangement joins TRBV4-2 to TRBJ2-3, with no clear D. The CDR3 contains 14 residues. Germline-derived CDR1 and CDR2 are LGHNA and YNFKEQ. V was pared by 1 base and J by 4 bases, with 9 bases between. The CDR3 loop is CASSQALNADTQYF. CDR3 nucleotide sequence: TGTGCCAGCAGCCAAGCTTTAAACGCAGATACGCAGTATTTT.

Only one count was recorded for this clonotype. The CDR3 loop is CASSQLPRGTHYEQYF. For the CDR3, the DNA is TGTGCCAGCAGCCAGCTGCCCCGGGGGACGCACTACGAGCAGTACTTC. The V call is TRBV4-2, the J call TRBJ2-7, with D possibly TRBD2 on 6 matching bases. The germline gives CDR1 LGHNA, CDR2 YNFKEQ. The CDR3 consists of 16 residues. Trimming stripped 3 bases from V and 3 bases from J, with 18 bases between.